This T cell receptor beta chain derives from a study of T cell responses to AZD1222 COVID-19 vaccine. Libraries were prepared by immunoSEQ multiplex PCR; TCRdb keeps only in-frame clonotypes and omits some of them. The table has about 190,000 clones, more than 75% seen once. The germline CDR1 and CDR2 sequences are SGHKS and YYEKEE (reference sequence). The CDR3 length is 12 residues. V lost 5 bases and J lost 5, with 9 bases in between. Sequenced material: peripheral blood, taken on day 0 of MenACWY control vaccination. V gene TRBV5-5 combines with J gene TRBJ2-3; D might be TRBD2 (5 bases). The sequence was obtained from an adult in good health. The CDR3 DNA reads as TGTGCCAGCAGGTCCCGGGGAGATACGCAGTATTTT. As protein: CASRSRGDTQYF. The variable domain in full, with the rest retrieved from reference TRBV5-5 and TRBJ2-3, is DAGVTQSPTHLIKTRGQQVTLRCSPISGHKSVSWYQQVLGQGPQFIFQYYEKEERGRGNFPDRFSARQFPNYSSELNVNALLLGDSALYLCASRSRGDTQYFGPGTRLTVL.